Listed here are 29 T cell receptor beta chains from one sample, sequenced in a study of blood T cell repertoires in COVID-19. Measured with immunoSEQ multiplex PCR; TCRdb has only the in-frame clones, and not every one. The sample shows approximately 20,000 clones, about 88% of them seen only once. Sequences were obtained from peripheral blood. The receptor set was obtained from an older man with acute or convalescent COVID-19.

This chain uses TRBV4-1 with TRBJ2-6, with 8 bases identical to TRBD2. The CDR3 is made up of 18 amino acids. The J segment lost 0 bases and the V segment lost 4 bases, leaving 8 bases of the junction unmatched. Germline CDR1 reads MGHRA; CDR2 reads YSYEKL. In DNA, the CDR3 is TGCGCCAGCAGCCGAATAGCGGGGTCAAACTCTGGGGCCAACGTCCTGACTTTC. Translation gives CASSRIAGSNSGANVLTF.

The genes are TRBV5-1 and TRBJ2-2; D is unclear. The V gene lost 3 bases and the J gene lost 2 bases, with 8 bases spanning the gap. This CDR3 has 14 residues. Germline-derived CDR1 and CDR2 are SGHRS and YFSETQ. CDR3: CASSYIPNTGELFF. The CDR3 coding sequence is TGCGCCAGCAGCTACATACCCAACACCGGGGAGCTGTTTTTT.

This clone has only a few counts. The chain employs TRBV9 and TRBJ2-5; 10 positions agree with TRBD2. CDR3 length: 17 amino acids. Germline CDR1 reads SGDLS; CDR2 reads YYNGEE. V dropped 3 bases and J dropped 7; count of bases not matched to a gene: 15. CDR3 sequence: CASSGAVRASGSVTQYF. The CDR3 DNA sequence: TGTGCCAGCAGCGGGGCAGTAAGAGCTAGCGGGAGTGTGACCCAGTACTTC.

This clone showed up just once. This chain uses TRBV7-2 with TRBJ1-5; TRBD1 matches 9 bases. CDR1 is SGHTA and CDR2 is FQGNSA in the germline V gene. The length of the CDR3 is 13 residues. V lost 5 bases and J lost 8; bases outside the gene matches: 4. CDR3 DNA sequence: TGTGCCAGCAGCCGGACAGGGGAGGAGCCCCAGCATTTT. Its translation: CASSRTGEEPQHF.

V gene TRBV14 combines with J gene TRBJ2-7, with D possibly TRBD2 on 5 matching bases. Trimming left V 2 bases short and J 2 bases short, with 22 bases between. Germline values: CDR1 SGHDN, CDR2 FVKESK. CDR3 length: 18 amino acids. This CDR3 reads CASSQRQGGIGFAYEQYF. DNA of the CDR3: TGTGCCAGCAGCCAAAGGCAAGGAGGAATCGGTTTCGCCTACGAGCAGTACTTC.

The chain has TRBV11-2 and TRBJ2-5, with 14 bases lining up with TRBD2. Germline CDR1 reads SGHAT; CDR2 reads FQNNGV. The CDR3 is 18 residues long. V lost 4 bases and J lost 4; bases outside the gene matches: 11. The CDR3 loop is CASSSRPGTSGRTETQYF. CDR3 bases: TGTGCCAGCAGCTCCAGACCCGGGACTAGCGGGAGAACAGAGACCCAGTACTTC. The entire variable domain, with the rest obtained from reference TRBV11-2 and TRBJ2-5, is as follows: EAGVAQSPRYKIIEKRQSVAFWCNPISGHATLYWYQQILGQGPKLLIQFQNNGVVDDSQLPKDRFSAERLKGVDSTLKIQPAKLEDSAVYLCASSSRPGTSGRTETQYFGPGTRLLVL.

The rearrangement joins TRBV7-6 to TRBJ2-1; 7 bases match TRBD1. Germline V CDR1 and CDR2: SGHVS, FNYEAQ. Trimming removed 5 bases from V and 6 bases from J; junction bases left unmatched: 4. CDR3 length: 13 amino acids. This chain's CDR3 is CASSVTGANEQFF. The CDR3 nucleotides are TGTGCCAGCAGCGTAACAGGGGCCAATGAGCAGTTCTTC.

The gene calls are TRBV6-5 and TRBJ1-4, with a weak D call TRBD1 (6 bases). The V and J ends lost 5 bases and 2 bases respectively, with 9 bases between them. Germline CDR1 MNHEY, CDR2 SVGAGI. CDR3 length: 14 amino acids. CDR3 bases: TGTGCCAGCAGTACAGGGTTCACTAATGAAAAACTGTTTTTT. It yields the protein CASSTGFTNEKLFF.

This clone was found once. The V call is TRBV5-4, the J call TRBJ2-2; 8 positions match TRBD1. Germline V gives CDR1 SGHNT, CDR2 YYREEE (reference sequence). The CDR3 runs to 13 residues. The V gene end was trimmed by 6 bases and the J gene end by 6 bases; junction bases not matched to a gene: 4. Written as DNA, the CDR3 is TGTGCCAGCACCCAGGACAGGGCCGGGGAGCTGTTTTTT. Translated, it gives CASTQDRAGELFF. The variable domain in full, with the rest retrieved from reference TRBV5-4 and TRBJ2-2, is ETGVTQSPTHLIKTRGQQVTLRCSSQSGHNTVSWYQQALGQGPQFIFQYYREEENGRGNFPPRFSGLQFPNYSSELNVNALELDDSALYLCASTQDRAGELFFGEGSRLTVL.

V is TRBV11-2 and J is TRBJ2-1, with 10 bases aligning to TRBD2. V dropped 5 bases and J dropped 10; count of bases not matched to a gene: 11. Per the germline V gene, CDR1 is SGHAT and CDR2 is FQNNGV. The CDR3 sequence is 15 residues long. The CDR3 is CASSPQAGGTGEQFF. The CDR3 bases are TGTGCCAGCAGCCCTCAAGCGGGAGGGACGGGAGAGCAGTTCTTC.

The chain joins TRBV7-8 to TRBJ2-7, with 8 bases lining up with TRBD2. The ends lost 6 bases at V and 2 bases at J; junction bases unmatched: 6. The CDR3 has 14 residues. The germline CDR1 and CDR2 sequences are SGHVS and FQNEAQ. CDR3 region: CASRDPGLAYEQYF. The CDR3 DNA follows: TGTGCCAGCAGGGATCCGGGACTAGCCTACGAGCAGTACTTC.

The rearrangement links TRBV6-5 to TRBJ1-5, with D possibly TRBD1 on 6 matching bases. CDR1 is MNHEY, CDR2 SVGAGI, per germline. There are 15 residues in the CDR3. The V end lost 6 bases, the J end lost 1 base, and 13 bases lay between the germline ends. The CDR3 coding sequence is TGTGCCAGCAGCCGGACAGCCGGGAGCAATCAGCCCCAGCATTTT. This codes for CASSRTAGSNQPQHF.

The chain joins TRBV6-5 to TRBJ1-1; 8 nucleotides line up with TRBD1. Germline V gene sequence: CDR1 MNHEY, CDR2 SVGAGI. V was pared by 0 bases and J by 8 bases, with 5 bases of the junction left unmatched. This CDR3 is 14 amino acids long. CDR3 loop: CASSYSPPGGEAFF. The CDR3, as DNA: TGTGCCAGCAGTTACTCGCCCCCAGGGGGCGAAGCTTTCTTT.

The V and J genes are TRBV9 and TRBJ1-2; 9 nucleotides agree with TRBD1. The CDR3 runs 13 residues. J was trimmed by 7 bases and V by 3 bases; bases with no gene match: 4. Germline assignment: CDR1 SGDLS and CDR2 YYNGEE. CDR3 in amino acids: CASSAGDRVGYTF. DNA of the CDR3: TGTGCCAGCAGCGCTGGGGACAGGGTTGGCTACACCTTC.

V gene TRBV9 combines with J gene TRBJ2-2; 8 bases line up with TRBD2. The CDR3 length is 18 residues. The trim removed 3 bases at V and 0 bases at J, leaving 10 bases unmatched. Germline V gene data show CDR1 as SGDLS and CDR2 as YYNGEE. The CDR3 DNA reads TGTGCCAGCAGCGCCACCTTCCCGGGACTAGCGAACACCGGGGAGCTGTTTTTT. As protein: CASSATFPGLANTGELFF.

On this clone: The junction and the germline gene differ at one end; a read error may be behind it. The chain links TRBV11-3 to TRBJ2-3; D unclear. This CDR3 has 13 residues. From germline, CDR1 is SGHNT and CDR2 YENEEA. The CDR3 region is CASSLPGTDTQFF. In DNA form, the CDR3 reads TGTGCCAGCAGCTTACCTGGCACAGATACGCAGTTTTTT.

The chain employs TRBV6-5 and TRBJ1-2; weak D call: TRBD1 (5 bases). Trimming pared 3 bases from V and 8 bases from J, leaving 16 bases between. The CDR3 has 14 amino acids. CDR1 and CDR2 from the germline V gene are MNHEY and SVGAGI. Written as DNA, the CDR3 is TGTGCCAGCAGTTATGGGCAGGGCTCTGAAGGCTACACCTTC. Amino acid sequence: CASSYGQGSEGYTF.

This clone came up once. The rearrangement uses TRBV7-3 and TRBJ2-1; 8 nucleotides match TRBD2. CDR1 and CDR2 from the germline V gene are SGHTA and FQGTGA. The J segment lost 7 bases and the V segment lost 5 bases, leaving 7 bases of the junction unmatched. The CDR3 is 14 amino acids. The CDR3 coding sequence is TGTGCCAGCAGCCCCTCGGGAGGGGGGAATGAGCAGTTCTTC. It codes for CASSPSGGGNEQFF. Full variable domain (outside the CDR3, taken from reference TRBV7-3 and TRBJ2-1): GAGVSQTPSNKVTEKGKYVELRCDPISGHTALYWYRQSLGQGPEFLIYFQGTGAADDSGLPNDRFFAVRPEGSVSTLKIQRTERGDSAVYLCASSPSGGGNEQFFGPGTRLTVL.

The chain has TRBV5-8 and TRBJ2-5, with TRBD2 matching over 13 bases. The V gene end was trimmed by 4 bases and the J gene end by 1 base; junction bases not matched to a gene: 4. The CDR3 has 16 amino acids. Germline loops: CDR1 SGHTS, CDR2 YDEGEE. The CDR3: CASSMGLAGIQETQYF. The CDR3 region has the DNA TGTGCCAGCAGCATGGGACTAGCGGGGATCCAAGAGACCCAGTACTTC.

The V and J genes are TRBV29-1 and TRBJ2-5; TRBD2 is a possible D gene (7 bases). The CDR3 contains 17 residues. Per the germline V gene, CDR1 is SQVTM and CDR2 is ANQGSEA. Trimming pared 4 bases from V and 2 bases from J, leaving 23 bases between. The CDR3 nucleotides read TGCAGCGTTGGGGGGCCCCAAACATGGGACTATCAAGAGACCCAGTACTTC. It yields the protein CSVGGPQTWDYQETQYF. The complete variable domain, with remaining parts taken from reference TRBV29-1 and TRBJ2-5, reads SAVISQKPSRDICQRGTSLTIQCQVDSQVTMMFWYRQQPGQSLTLIATANQGSEATYESGFVIDKFPISRPNLTFSTLTVSNMSPEDSSIYLCSVGGPQTWDYQETQYFGPGTRLLVL.

The chain uses TRBV27 and TRBJ2-7; TRBD2 agrees at 10 bases. In germline, CDR1 is MNHEY, CDR2 SMNVEV (reference sequence). This CDR3 has 14 residues. Trimming took 6 bases from V and 0 from J; bases not matched to a gene: 2. Here the CDR3 DNA reads TGTGCCAGCAGGCGGACTAGCGGCTCCTACGAGCAGTACTTC. Translated, it gives CASRRTSGSYEQYF.

This clone occurred a few times. The chain recombines TRBV18 with TRBJ1-3, with 8 bases lining up with TRBD1. Germline CDR1 is KGHSH and CDR2 is LQKENI. This CDR3 spans 16 amino acids. V shed 0 bases, J shed 3 bases, and the junction held 4 bases outside the gene matches. CDR3 nucleotide sequence: TGTGCCAGCTCACCACCTTCAGGGGGCTTTGGAAACACCATATATTTT. Its translation is CASSPPSGGFGNTIYF.

The chain recombines TRBV24-1 with TRBJ2-2; the match to TRBD1 covers 11 bases. V dropped 3 bases and J dropped 7; count of bases not matched to a gene: 6. CDR3 size: 16 residues. Germline V lookup: CDR1 KGHDR, CDR2 SFDVKD. CDR3 sequence: CATSDTRTGGSGELFF. CDR3 in DNA: TGTGCCACCAGTGATACTCGGACAGGGGGCAGCGGGGAGCTGTTTTTT.

This rearrangement joins TRBV11-3 to TRBJ1-1; D unclear. CDR1 and CDR2 (germline): SGHNT, YENEEA. The CDR3 is 14 amino acids. Trimming left V 8 bases short and J 0 bases short, with 13 bases between. This CDR3 reads CASGGRPMNTEAFF. The CDR3 bases are TGTGCCAGCGGAGGGCGCCCGATGAACACTGAAGCTTTCTTT.

The chain links TRBV6-5 to TRBJ1-2; maybe TRBD1 (5 bases). CDR3 length equals 14 residues. The V end lost 0 bases, the J end lost 8 bases, and 13 bases lay between the germline ends. The germline gives CDR1 MNHEY, CDR2 SVGAGI. The chain's CDR3 is CASSYSQGQGGYTF. The CDR3 DNA is TGTGCCAGCAGTTACTCCCAGGGTCAGGGAGGCTACACCTTC.

This clone has more than one count but fewer than ten. The rearrangement joins TRBV29-1 to TRBJ1-1; D might be TRBD1 (5 bases). This CDR3 has 14 residues. V lost 7 bases to trimming and J lost 4 bases, with 19 bases between them. The germline V gene has CDR1 SQVTM and CDR2 ANQGSEA. CDR3 DNA: TGCAGCGCAAGGAGCCAGGGTGGACCCACTGAAGCTTTCTTT. Its translation is CSARSQGGPTEAFF.

This rearrangement joins TRBV19 to TRBJ2-3; 12 positions match TRBD2. The CDR3 length is 16 residues. V dropped 6 bases and J dropped 2; count of bases not matched to a gene: 6. Germline V gene lookup returns CDR1 LNHDA and CDR2 SQIVND (reference sequence). CDR3 protein: CASRILAGGATDTQYF. CDR3 DNA: TGTGCCAGTAGGATACTAGCGGGAGGCGCCACAGATACGCAGTATTTT.

The chain has TRBV7-6 and TRBJ2-1; 9 bases align to TRBD1. The length of the CDR3 is 15 residues. Trimming took 3 bases from V and 6 from J; bases not matched to a gene: 6. Looked up from germline, CDR1 is SGHVS and CDR2 is FNYEAQ. The CDR3 DNA is TGTGCCAGCAGCTTGGGACAGGGAAGGTTCAATGAGCAGTTCTTC. Translating gives CASSLGQGRFNEQFF.

The chain has TRBV10-3 and TRBJ2-5; D may be TRBD2 (6 bases). The CDR3 loop spans 13 amino acids. Trimming cost V 7 bases and J 4 bases, with 13 bases left between them. Germline assignment: CDR1 ENHRY and CDR2 SYGVKD. Here the CDR3 DNA reads TGTGCCATCAACGGGGGTCCGGGAGAGACCCAGTACTTC. Translating gives CAINGGPGETQYF.